The present TCR beta chain was sequenced within a study of OX40 agonist ivuxolimab in advanced cancers. Points from the study as a whole: Doses of 0.1 to 3.0 mg/kg were accompanied by clonal expansion of CD4+ and CD8+ blood T cells by week 6. Some patients who did not respond also had low normalized T-cell clonal expansion. Among T cells, CD8+ cells averaged more expanded clones than CD4+ cells.

The germline V gene has CDR1 SQVTM and CDR2 ANQGSEA. The CDR3 spans 13 residues. V was cut by 7 bases and J by 0 bases, with 12 bases left in between. Libraries were prepared by immunoSEQ multiplex PCR; TCRdb keeps only in-frame clonotypes and omits some of them. This table has 65,000 to 70,000 clones, approximately 90% appearing once. About this clone: As yet, its antigen is unknown.

Sampling of blood occurred at baseline, cycle 4 day 1, and cycle 7 day 1. The source is an adult with an advanced solid tumor such as melanoma, head and neck, liver or kidney cancer. The V and J genes are TRBV29-1 and TRBJ1-1, with a weak D call TRBD1 (6 bases). This specimen consisted of CD4+ or CD8+ T cells sorted from blood, obtained in a trial of the OX40 agonist ivuxolimab. CDR3 in DNA: TGCAGCGGCTCCGGGACAATGAACACTGAAGCTTTCTTT. This codes for CSGSGTMNTEAFF.